In its sample, the clone carrying this TCR beta chain was seen a few times. What it binds is unknown. The source of the sample is a study of cytomegalovirus exposure and HLA in healthy donors. Amplification used 60 Vbeta primers and 13 Jbeta primers. Using immunoSEQ multiplex PCR, the repertoire was profiled, and TCRdb retains in-frame clones only, with some absent. The sample includes 150,000 to 160,000 clones, 80% of them seen just once. General study results and limits: Evidence from a later analysis indicated that most CMV-associated TCR beta chains looked HLA-restricted.

V shed 5 bases and J shed 0 bases, with 11 bases lying between them. The CDR3 runs to 15 residues. CDR1 and CDR2 (germline): MNHEY, SVGAGI. This TCR was recovered from a man aged 30 to 45 in good health and CMV-seropositive. Sequences were obtained from PBMCs. This chain joins TRBV6-5 and TRBJ2-1; tentatively, D is TRBD2 (5 bases). In nucleotides, the CDR3 is TGTGCCAGCAGTCCGGGGTGGAGCTCCTACAATGAGCAGTTCTTC. Protein sequence: CASSPGWSSYNEQFF.